This T cell receptor beta chain was sequenced in a study of blood T cell repertoires in COVID-19. Study as a whole: Samples came from the United States, Italy and Spain, spanning acute and convalescent COVID-19. Sources were T cells, B-cell-depleted T cells, or PBMCs; the material itself was cDNA or gDNA.

Assay: immunoSEQ multiplex PCR; the TCRdb copy retains only in-frame clones and omits some. The table records some 200,000 clones, 75% to 85% of them present only once. Germline CDR1 LNHDA, CDR2 SQIVND (reference sequence). The CDR3 has 14 residues. V was clipped by 5 bases and J by 7 bases; unmatched bases: 5. The sequenced sample was peripheral blood. This rearrangement joins TRBV19 to TRBJ2-1, with 10 positions matching TRBD1. The sequence derives from an elderly woman with COVID-19, enrolled during active disease. The CDR3 loop reads CASSRRTGGNEQFF. As DNA, the CDR3 is TGTGCCAGTAGTCGCCGGACAGGGGGTAATGAGCAGTTCTTC.